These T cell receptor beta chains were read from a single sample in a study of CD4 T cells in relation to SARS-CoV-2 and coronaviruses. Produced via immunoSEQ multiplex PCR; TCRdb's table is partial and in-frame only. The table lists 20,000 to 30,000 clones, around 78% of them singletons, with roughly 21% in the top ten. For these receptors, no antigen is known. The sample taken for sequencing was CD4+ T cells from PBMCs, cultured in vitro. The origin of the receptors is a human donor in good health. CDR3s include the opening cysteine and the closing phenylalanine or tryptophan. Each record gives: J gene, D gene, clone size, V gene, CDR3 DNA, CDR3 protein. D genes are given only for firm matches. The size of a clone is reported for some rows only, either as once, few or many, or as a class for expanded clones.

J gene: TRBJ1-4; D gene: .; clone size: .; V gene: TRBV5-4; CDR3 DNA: TGTGCCAGCAGCTTGGCCAACCAGGATGAAAAACTGTTTTTT; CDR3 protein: CASSLANQDEKLFF
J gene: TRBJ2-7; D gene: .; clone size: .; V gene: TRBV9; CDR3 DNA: TGTGCCAGCAGCGTAGCGGACAACTGGCCCGTCTACGAGCAGTACTTC; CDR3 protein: CASSVADNWPVYEQYF
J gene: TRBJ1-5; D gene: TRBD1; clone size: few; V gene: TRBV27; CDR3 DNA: TGTGCCAGCAGTTCCCTCAGGGGGATCAATCAGCCCCAGCATTTT; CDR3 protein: CASSSLRGINQPQHF
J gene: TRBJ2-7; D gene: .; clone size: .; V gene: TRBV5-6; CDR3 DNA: TGTGCCAGCAGCTCTTACAGCGGCGAGCAGTACTTC; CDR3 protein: CASSSYSGEQYF
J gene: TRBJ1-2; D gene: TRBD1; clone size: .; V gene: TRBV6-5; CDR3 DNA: TGTGCCAGCAGCCGACAGGGACCTAACTATGGCTACACCTTC; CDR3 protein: CASSRQGPNYGYTF
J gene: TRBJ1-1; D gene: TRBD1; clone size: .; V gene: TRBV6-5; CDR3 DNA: TGTGCCACCTTAGACAGGGAAGGGAGCACTGAAGCTTTCTTT; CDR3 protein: CATLDREGSTEAFF
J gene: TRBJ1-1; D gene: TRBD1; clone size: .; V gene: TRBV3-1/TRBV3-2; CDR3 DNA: TGTGCCAGCAGCCAGGGACAGCAGTCGTCTGAAGCTTTCTTT; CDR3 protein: CASSQGQQSSEAFF
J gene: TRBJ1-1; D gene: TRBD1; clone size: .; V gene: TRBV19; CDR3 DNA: TGTGCCAGTAGTACCAGGGGGATGAACACTGAAGCTTTCTTT; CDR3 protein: CASSTRGMNTEAFF
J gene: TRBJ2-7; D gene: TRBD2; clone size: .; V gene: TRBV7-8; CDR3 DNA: TGTGCCAGCAGCTTCAGTGGGGTCCGGGTAGCGGGGCCCTACGAGCAGTACTTC; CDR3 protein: CASSFSGVRVAGPYEQYF
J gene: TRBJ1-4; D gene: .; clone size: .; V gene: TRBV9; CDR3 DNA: TGTGCCAGCAGCGAAGGTCAGGATAATGAAAAACTGTTTTTT; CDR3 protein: CASSEGQDNEKLFF
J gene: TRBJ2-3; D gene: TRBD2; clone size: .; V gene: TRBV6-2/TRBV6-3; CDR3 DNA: TGTGCCAGCAGCTCGCTAACTAGCGGAATAGACACAGATACGCAGTATTTT; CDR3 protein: CASSSLTSGIDTDTQYF
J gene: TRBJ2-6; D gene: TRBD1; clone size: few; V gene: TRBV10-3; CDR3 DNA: TGTGCCATCAGTGAGTCTGGGACAGGGTCCTCTGGGGCCAACGTCCTGACTTTC; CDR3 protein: CAISESGTGSSGANVLTF
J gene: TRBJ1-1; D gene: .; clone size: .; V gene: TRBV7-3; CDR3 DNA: TGTGCCAGCAGCAAGCAGGGGAGGAACACTGAAGCTTTCTTT; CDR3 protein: CASSKQGRNTEAFF
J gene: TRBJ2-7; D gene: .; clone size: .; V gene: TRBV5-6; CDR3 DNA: TGTGCCAGCAGCTTCGGGGCTAGCTCCTACGAGCAGTACTTC; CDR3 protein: CASSFGASSYEQYF
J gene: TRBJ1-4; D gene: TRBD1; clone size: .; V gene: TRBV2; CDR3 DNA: TGTGCCAGCAGCGGACAGGGGGAAAAACTGTTTTTT; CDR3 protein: CASSGQGEKLFF
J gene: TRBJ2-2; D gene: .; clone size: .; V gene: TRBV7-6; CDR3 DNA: TGTGCCAGCAGCTCCTCGGTAGGGTTCGGGTCGAACACCGGGGAGCTGTTTTTT; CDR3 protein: CASSSSVGFGSNTGELFF
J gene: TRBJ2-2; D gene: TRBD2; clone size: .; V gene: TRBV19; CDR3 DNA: TGTGCCAGTAGCCTTTCAGCGGGAGGGCCGGACACCGGGGAGCTGTTTTTT; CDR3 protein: CASSLSAGGPDTGELFF
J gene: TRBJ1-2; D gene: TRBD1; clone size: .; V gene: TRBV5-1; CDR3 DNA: TGCGCCAGCAGCTTGAGGACAGGGGGGTATGGCTACACCTTC; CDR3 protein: CASSLRTGGYGYTF
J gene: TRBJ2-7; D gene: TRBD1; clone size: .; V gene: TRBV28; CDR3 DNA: TGTGCCAGCAGTTCCCTTGGACAGGGGATATACGAGCAGTACTTC; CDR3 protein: CASSSLGQGIYEQYF
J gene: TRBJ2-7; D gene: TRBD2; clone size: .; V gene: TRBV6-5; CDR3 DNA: TGTGCCAGCAGTTACTCCTATAGCGGGACTACCTACGAGCAGTACTTC; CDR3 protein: CASSYSYSGTTYEQYF
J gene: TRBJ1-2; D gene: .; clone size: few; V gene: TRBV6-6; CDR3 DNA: TGTGCCAGCAGTTACACACCGCAGGGTAGGGCCGGCTACACCTTC; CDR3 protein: CASSYTPQGRAGYTF
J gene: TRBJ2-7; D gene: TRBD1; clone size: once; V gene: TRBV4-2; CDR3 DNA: TGTGCCAGCAGCCAAGCTCAGGGACAGGGGCACGAGCAGTACTTC; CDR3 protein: CASSQAQGQGHEQYF
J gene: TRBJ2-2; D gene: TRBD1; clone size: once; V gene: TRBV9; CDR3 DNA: TGTGCCAGCAGCCCCACAGGGGGATCCGGGGAGCTGTTTTTT; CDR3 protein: CASSPTGGSGELFF
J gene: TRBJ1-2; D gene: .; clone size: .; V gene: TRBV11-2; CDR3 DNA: TGTGCCAGCAGCTTAGGGAGGGACGGGACTCTCTATGGCTACACCTTC; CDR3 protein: CASSLGRDGTLYGYTF
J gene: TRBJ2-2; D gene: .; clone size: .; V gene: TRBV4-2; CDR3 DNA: TGTGCCAGCAGCCAAGAGGGAGGCGGGCCCCGGTGGGACACCGGGGAGCTGTTTTTT; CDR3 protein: CASSQEGGGPRWDTGELFF
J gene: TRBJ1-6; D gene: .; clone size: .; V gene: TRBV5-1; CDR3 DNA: TGCGCCAGCAGCTTAGAGGGATCCTCGAATAATTCACCCCTCCACTTT; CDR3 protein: CASSLEGSSNNSPLHF
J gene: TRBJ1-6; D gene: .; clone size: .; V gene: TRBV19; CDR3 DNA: TGTGCCAGTAGTATAGAGCTGTATAATTCACCCCTCCACTTT; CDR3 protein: CASSIELYNSPLHF
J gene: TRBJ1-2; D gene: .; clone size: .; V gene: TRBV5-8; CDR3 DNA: TGTGCCAGCAGCTTGACCTTAGGAGCTAACTATGGCTACACCTTC; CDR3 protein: CASSLTLGANYGYTF
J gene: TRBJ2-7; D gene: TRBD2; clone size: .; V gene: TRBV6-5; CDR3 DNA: TGTGCCAGCACTGGACTAGCGGGGACCTACGAGCAGTACTTC; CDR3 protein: CASTGLAGTYEQYF
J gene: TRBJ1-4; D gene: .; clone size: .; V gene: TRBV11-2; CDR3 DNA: TGTGCCAGCAGCTCATGGGAAAAGGGGGAAAAACTGTTTTTT; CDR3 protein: CASSSWEKGEKLFF
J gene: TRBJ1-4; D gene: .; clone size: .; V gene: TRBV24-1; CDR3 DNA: TGTGCCACCAGTGATCCTCTGACTGGGTGGGAGGAAAAACTGTTTTTT; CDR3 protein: CATSDPLTGWEEKLFF
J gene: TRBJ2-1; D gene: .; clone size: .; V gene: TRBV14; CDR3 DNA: TGTGCCAGCAGCCCAGGACATCTCTACAATGAGCAGTTCTTC; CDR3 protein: CASSPGHLYNEQFF
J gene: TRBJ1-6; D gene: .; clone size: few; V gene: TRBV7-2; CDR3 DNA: TGTGCCAGCAGCTTATATGTTGGGGGTTCACCCCTCCACTTT; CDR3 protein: CASSLYVGGSPLHF
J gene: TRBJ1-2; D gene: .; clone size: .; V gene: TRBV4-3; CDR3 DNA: TGCGCCAGCAGCCAAGGGGGGGGCAGGGACGCCTATGGCTACACCTTC; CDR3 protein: CASSQGGGRDAYGYTF
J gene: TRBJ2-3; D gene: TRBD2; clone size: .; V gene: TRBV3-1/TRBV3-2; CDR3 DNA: TGTGCCAGCAGCCAACTTGGGACTAGCGGTACAGATACGCAGTATTTT; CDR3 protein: CASSQLGTSGTDTQYF
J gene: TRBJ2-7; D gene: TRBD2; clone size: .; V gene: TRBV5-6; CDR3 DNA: TGTGCCAGCAGCCTCAATAGCGGGGGAGGGCGCTACGAGCAGTACTTC; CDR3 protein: CASSLNSGGGRYEQYF
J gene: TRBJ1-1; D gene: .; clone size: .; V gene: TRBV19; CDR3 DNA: TGTGCCAGTAGTATACCCTCACGCCAGGTGAACACTGAAGCTTTCTTT; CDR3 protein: CASSIPSRQVNTEAFF
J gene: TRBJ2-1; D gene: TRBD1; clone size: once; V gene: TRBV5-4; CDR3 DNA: TGTGCCAGCAGCCAGACAGGGGGCCGAGCCTACAATGAGCAGTTCTTC; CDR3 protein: CASSQTGGRAYNEQFF
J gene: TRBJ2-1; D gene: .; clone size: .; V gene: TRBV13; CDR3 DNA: TGTGCCAGCAGCTTGACAGATTACAATGAGCAGTTCTTC; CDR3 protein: CASSLTDYNEQFF
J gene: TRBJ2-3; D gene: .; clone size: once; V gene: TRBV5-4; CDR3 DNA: TGTGCCAGCAGCTGGGCGGGCACAGATACGCAGTATTTT; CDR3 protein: CASSWAGTDTQYF
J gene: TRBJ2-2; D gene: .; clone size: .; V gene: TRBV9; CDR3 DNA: TGTGCCAGCAGCGTAGAGAGCTCGGCTGTTACCGGGGAGCTGTTTTTT; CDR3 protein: CASSVESSAVTGELFF
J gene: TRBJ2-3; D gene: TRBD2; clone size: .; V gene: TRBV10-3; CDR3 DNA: TGTGCCATCAGTGATGGTCTTGGACTAGCGGGGCCCTCAAGGACAGATACGCAGTATTTT; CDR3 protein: CAISDGLGLAGPSRTDTQYF
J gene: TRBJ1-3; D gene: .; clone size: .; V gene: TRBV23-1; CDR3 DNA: TGCGCCAGCAGTCCCCACACACAAGGTGGAAACACCATATATTTT; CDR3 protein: CASSPHTQGGNTIYF
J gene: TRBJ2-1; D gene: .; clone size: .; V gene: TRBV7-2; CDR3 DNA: TGTGCCAGCAGCTTAAGCAGGGCCACGAATGAGCAGTTCTTC; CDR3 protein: CASSLSRATNEQFF
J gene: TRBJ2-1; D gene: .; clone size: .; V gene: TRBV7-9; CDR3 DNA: TGTGCCAGCAGTCTCGGGGTTGGCAATGAGCAGTTCTTC; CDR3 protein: CASSLGVGNEQFF
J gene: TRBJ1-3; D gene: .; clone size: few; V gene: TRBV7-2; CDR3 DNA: TGTGCCAGCAGCTTAGCAGGTCCCGGAAACACCATATATTTT; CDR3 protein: CASSLAGPGNTIYF
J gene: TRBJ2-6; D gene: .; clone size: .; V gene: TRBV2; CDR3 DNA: TGTGCCAGCAGTGAAGATGGGGCCAACGTCCTGACTTTC; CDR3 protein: CASSEDGANVLTF
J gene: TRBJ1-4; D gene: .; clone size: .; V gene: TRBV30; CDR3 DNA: TGTGCCTCCCTCTATAATGAAAAACTGTTTTTT; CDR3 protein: CASLYNEKLFF
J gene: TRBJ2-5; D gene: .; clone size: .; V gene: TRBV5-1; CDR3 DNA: TGCGCCAGCAGCAAAACAGGGGAGGGAGAGACCCAGTACTTC; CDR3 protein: CASSKTGEGETQYF
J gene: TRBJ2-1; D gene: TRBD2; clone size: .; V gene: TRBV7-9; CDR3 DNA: TGTGCCAGCAGCTTCAGCGGGACCTCCAATGAGCAGTTCTTC; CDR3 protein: CASSFSGTSNEQFF
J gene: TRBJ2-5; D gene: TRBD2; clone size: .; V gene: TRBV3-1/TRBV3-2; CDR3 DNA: TGTGCCAGCAGCCTTCTCCTAGCGGGGGAGAAAGAGACCCAGTACTTC; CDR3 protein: CASSLLLAGEKETQYF
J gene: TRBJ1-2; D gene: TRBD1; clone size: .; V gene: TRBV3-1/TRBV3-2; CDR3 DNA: TGTGCCAGCAGCCCCCGGGACAGTAACTATGGCTACACCTTC; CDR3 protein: CASSPRDSNYGYTF
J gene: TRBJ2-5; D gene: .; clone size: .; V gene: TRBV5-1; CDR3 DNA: TGCGCCAGCAGCTTGACCCAAGAGACCCAGTACTTC; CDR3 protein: CASSLTQETQYF